A single sample is the source of the 10 T cell receptor beta chains below, sequenced in a study of cytomegalovirus exposure and HLA in healthy donors. This PCR relied on a set of 60 Vbeta primers and 13 Jbeta primers. The method was immunoSEQ multiplex PCR; TCRdb's version includes in-frame clones alone and lacks a portion of them. The table records 150,000 or so clones, approximately 80% of them present only once. Sequencing was carried out using PBMCs. Every receptor here comes from a man aged 18 to 35 in good health and CMV-seropositive.

V and J are TRBV5-4 and TRBJ1-1, with 7 nucleotides matching TRBD1. The CDR3 is 16 residues long. Germline V gene sequence: CDR1 SGHNT, CDR2 YYREEE (reference sequence). Unmatched junction bases numbered 9, after V lost 4 bases and J lost 0 bases. CDR3 bases: TGTGCCAGCAGCCCCAGGGGGGCTGGTGTGAACACTGAAGCTTTCTTT. Its translation: CASSPRGAGVNTEAFF. Combining the CDR3 with reference TRBV5-4 and TRBJ1-1 gives the whole variable domain ETGVTQSPTHLIKTRGQQVTLRCSSQSGHNTVSWYQQALGQGPQFIFQYYREEENGRGNFPPRFSGLQFPNYSSELNVNALELDDSALYLCASSPRGAGVNTEAFFGQGTRLTVV.

J is TRBJ2-1 and V is TRBV7-3, with a tentative D call TRBD2 (7 bases). The CDR3 has 16 residues. The germline V gene encodes CDR1 SGHTA and CDR2 FQGTGA. Between the trimmed V and J ends, which lost 1 base and 4 bases, there was a span of 14 bases. This CDR3 is CASSLSGGAGYNEQFF. The CDR3 DNA sequence: TGTGCCAGCAGCTTAAGTGGGGGGGCCGGGTACAATGAGCAGTTCTTC.

The chain joins TRBV5-1 to TRBJ2-7; the D gene is possibly TRBD2 (5 bases). The CDR3 consists of 14 residues. V lost 1 base, J lost 1 base, and 9 bases lay in between. Germline V gene sequence: CDR1 SGHRS, CDR2 YFSETQ. CDR3 sequence: CASSLILASYEQYF. The DNA of the CDR3 is TGCGCCAGCAGCTTGATCCTAGCATCCTACGAGCAGTACTTC.

The chain couples TRBV6-5 to TRBJ2-7; TRBD1 matches at 9 bases. This CDR3 is 15 amino acids long. The trim removed 7 bases at V and 3 bases at J, leaving 10 bases unmatched. The germline V gene has CDR1 MNHEY and CDR2 SVGAGI. The CDR3 DNA is TGTGCCAGCAAGAAGGGACAGGGAGTTGACTACGAGCAGTACTTC. Its translation is CASKKGQGVDYEQYF.

The rearrangement uses TRBV11-3 and TRBJ2-1, with 7 bases fitting TRBD2. J was trimmed by 7 bases and V by 5 bases; bases with no gene match: 11. CDR3 length: 15 amino acids. Germline-derived CDR1 and CDR2 are SGHNT and YENEEA. The CDR3 DNA sequence: TGTGCCAGCAGCGACCGAATGGCGGGAGTAAATGAGCAGTTCTTC. It yields the protein CASSDRMAGVNEQFF.

This clone was seen a handful of times. The chain recombines TRBV14 with TRBJ2-7, with D unresolved. V lost 3 bases and J lost 2, with 5 bases in between. Germline assignment: CDR1 SGHDN and CDR2 FVKESK. CDR3 size: 12 residues. The CDR3 nucleotides read TGTGCCAGCAGCCATAGCCCCTACGAGCAGTACTTC. It translates to CASSHSPYEQYF.

This chain links TRBV5-6 with TRBJ2-3; weak D call: TRBD2 (6 bases). Germline V gives CDR1 SGHDT, CDR2 YYEEEE. The V gene lost 0 bases and the J gene lost 0 bases, with 11 bases spanning the gap. The CDR3 extends over 16 amino acids. CDR3 coding DNA: TGTGCCAGCAGCTTGGCCGGAGGGACTAGCACAGATACGCAGTATTTT. Translated: CASSLAGGTSTDTQYF.

CDR3 loop: CASSLQRGSYEQYF. In nucleotides, the CDR3 is TGCGCCAGCAGCCTACAAAGGGGTTCCTACGAGCAGTACTTC. The chain joins TRBV4-3 to TRBJ2-7; D might be TRBD1 (5 bases). V was clipped by 4 bases and J by 1 base, with 11 bases between them. CDR1 is LGHNA, CDR2 YSLEER, per germline. The CDR3 totals 14 residues.

The chain joins TRBV20-1 to TRBJ1-1, with D hard to call. The CDR3 totals 11 residues. Germline values: CDR1 DFQATT, CDR2 SNEGSKA (reference sequence). The V gene lost 5 bases and the J gene lost 3 bases, with 7 bases spanning the gap. CDR3 protein: CSADIDTEAFF. CDR3 DNA sequence: TGCAGTGCTGATATAGACACTGAAGCTTTCTTT.

This sequence joins TRBV4-1 and TRBJ2-1; TRBD2 matches at 7 bases. The ends lost 1 base at V and 7 bases at J; junction bases unmatched: 1. CDR1 is MGHRA, CDR2 YSYEKL, per germline. This CDR3 comprises 13 residues. The CDR3 DNA sequence: TGCGCCAGCAGCCAAGGGGGGGGGAATGAGCAGTTCTTC. Residues: CASSQGGGNEQFF.